These T cell receptor beta chains were read from a single sample in a study of beta chain features in type 1 diabetes. Repertoires were generated with immunoSEQ multiplex PCR, while TCRdb's copy carries only in-frame clones and drops some. The repertoire has 680,000 or so clones, around 15% of them found once; the top ten carry approximately 0.087%. Sequenced input: naive CD4+ T cells from blood. The receptors here all came from a man between 18 and 35 years old in good health. The CDR3 runs from the conserved cysteine through the conserved F or W. A D gene is named only where the DNA matches it firmly. Some rows have no size entry. The others give once, few or many, or a class for an expanded clone.

j_call cdr3_length d_call v_call clone_size cdr3_aa cdr3_nt
TRBJ1-2 17 NA TRBV29-1 NA CSVDSWGEVLGFYGYTF TGCAGCGTTGATAGCTGGGGCGAAGTCTTGGGGTTCTATGGCTACACCTTC
TRBJ1-2 14 TRBD1 TRBV2 NA CASSWTGADYGYTF TGTGCCAGCAGTTGGACAGGGGCCGACTATGGCTACACCTTC
TRBJ2-3 13 NA TRBV10-3 few CAITQGGTDTQYF TGTGCCATCACCCAAGGGGGCACAGATACGCAGTATTTT
TRBJ2-3 11 NA TRBV6-5 few CASNTEGTQYF TGTGCCAGCAACACAGAGGGTACGCAGTATTTT
TRBJ2-5 13 NA TRBV5-4 few CASSKTGQETQYF TGTGCCAGCAGCAAAACAGGGCAAGAGACCCAGTACTTC
TRBJ1-5 16 TRBD1 TRBV19 few CASSVRTGGSNQPQHF TGTGCCAGTAGTGTTCGGACAGGGGGAAGCAATCAGCCCCAGCATTTT
TRBJ2-1 16 TRBD2 TRBV11-2 few CASSSSRGGRSTEQFF TGTGCCAGCAGCTCGTCCCGGGGCGGGAGGAGTACTGAGCAGTTCTTC
TRBJ2-3 18 TRBD2 TRBV7-2 NA CASSPRVLAGTNTDTQYF TGTGCCAGCAGCCCTCGGGTACTAGCGGGTACCAACACAGATACGCAGTATTTT
TRBJ2-3 12 NA TRBV19 NA CATGQRTDTQYF TGTGCCACCGGACAACGCACAGATACGCAGTATTTT
TRBJ2-7 14 NA TRBV6-5 NA CASRIRGTSYEQYF TGTGCCAGCAGAATTAGGGGAACCTCCTACGAGCAGTACTTC
TRBJ2-7 18 NA TRBV4-3 few CASSQDLQSLGRPYEQYF TGCGCCAGCAGCCAAGACCTCCAGTCTCTTGGCAGGCCCTACGAGCAGTACTTC
TRBJ2-7 16 TRBD1 TRBV7-2 few CASSLGPGQGKGEQYF TGTGCCAGCAGCTTAGGGCCGGGACAGGGTAAGGGCGAGCAGTACTTC
TRBJ2-7 14 TRBD1 TRBV6-5 NA CASSRDRITYEQYF TGTGCCAGCAGTAGGGACAGAATAACGTACGAGCAGTACTTC
TRBJ1-5 15 NA TRBV18 few CASSPAGRFNQPQHF TGTGCCAGCTCCCCCGCAGGGAGGTTCAATCAGCCCCAGCATTTT
TRBJ2-2 14 NA TRBV29-1 NA CSVEDRSSGGELFF TGCAGCGTCGAAGACCGCTCGAGCGGCGGGGAGCTGTTTTTT
TRBJ2-5 15 NA TRBV6-6 NA CASSPGRGRLETQYF TGTGCCAGCAGCCCCGGGAGGGGGCGTTTGGAGACCCAGTACTTC
TRBJ2-5 13 NA TRBV14 few CASNVHRQETQYF TGTGCCAGCAATGTTCACAGACAAGAGACCCAGTACTTC